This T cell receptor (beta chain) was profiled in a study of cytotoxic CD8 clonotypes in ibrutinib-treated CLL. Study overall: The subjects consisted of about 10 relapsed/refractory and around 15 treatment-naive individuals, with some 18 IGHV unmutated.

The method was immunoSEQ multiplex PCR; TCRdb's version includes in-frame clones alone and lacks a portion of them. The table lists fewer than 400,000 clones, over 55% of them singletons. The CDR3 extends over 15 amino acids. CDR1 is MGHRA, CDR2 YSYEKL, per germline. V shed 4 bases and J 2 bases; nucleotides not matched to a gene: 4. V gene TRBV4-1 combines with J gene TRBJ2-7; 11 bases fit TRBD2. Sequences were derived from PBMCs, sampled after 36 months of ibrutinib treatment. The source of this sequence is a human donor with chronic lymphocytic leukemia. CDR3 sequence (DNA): TGCGCCAGCAGCCCTAAGGGACTAGCGGCCTACGAGCAGTACTTC. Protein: CASSPKGLAAYEQYF.